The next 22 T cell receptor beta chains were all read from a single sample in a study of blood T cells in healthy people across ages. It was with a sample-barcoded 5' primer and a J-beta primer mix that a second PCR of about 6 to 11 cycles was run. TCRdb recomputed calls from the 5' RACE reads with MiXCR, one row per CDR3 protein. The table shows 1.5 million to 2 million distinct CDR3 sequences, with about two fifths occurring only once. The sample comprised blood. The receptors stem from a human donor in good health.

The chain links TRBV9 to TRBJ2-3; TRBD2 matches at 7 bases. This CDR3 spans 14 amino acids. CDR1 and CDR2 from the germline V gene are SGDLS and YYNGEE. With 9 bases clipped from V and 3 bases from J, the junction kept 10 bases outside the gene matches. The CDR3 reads CATWWGGFTDTQYF. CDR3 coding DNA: TGTGCCACCTGGTGGGGAGGGTTTACAGATACGCAGTATTTT. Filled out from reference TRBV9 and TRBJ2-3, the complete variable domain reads DSGVTQTPKHLITATGQRVTLRCSPRSGDLSVYWYQQSLDQGLQFLIQYYNGEERAKGNILERFSAQQFPDLHSELNLSSLELGDSALYFCATWWGGFTDTQYFGPGTRLTVL.

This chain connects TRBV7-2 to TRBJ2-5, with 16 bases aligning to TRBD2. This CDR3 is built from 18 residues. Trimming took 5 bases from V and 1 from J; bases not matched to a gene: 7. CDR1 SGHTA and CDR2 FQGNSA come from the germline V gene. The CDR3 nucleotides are TGTGCCAGCAGCGGGACTAGCGGGGGGGAGATGCTCCAAGAGACCCAGTACTTC. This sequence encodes CASSGTSGGEMLQETQYF. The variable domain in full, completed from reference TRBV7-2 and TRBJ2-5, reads GAGVSQSPSNKVTEKGKDVELRCDPISGHTALYWYRQSLGQGLEFLIYFQGNSAPDKSGLPSDRFSAERTGGSVSTLTIQRTQQEDSAVYLCASSGTSGGEMLQETQYFGPGTRLLVL.

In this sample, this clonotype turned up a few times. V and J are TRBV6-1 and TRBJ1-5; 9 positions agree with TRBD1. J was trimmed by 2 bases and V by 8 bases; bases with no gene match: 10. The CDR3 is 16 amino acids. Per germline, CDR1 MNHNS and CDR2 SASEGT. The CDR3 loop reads CASGTGSLGGNQPQHF. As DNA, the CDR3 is TGTGCCAGCGGGACAGGGAGTTTGGGTGGCAATCAGCCCCAGCATTTT.

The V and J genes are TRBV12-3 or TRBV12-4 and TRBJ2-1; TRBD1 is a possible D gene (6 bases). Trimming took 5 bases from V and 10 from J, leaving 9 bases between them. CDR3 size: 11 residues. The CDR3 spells CASSQDREQFF. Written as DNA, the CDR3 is TGTGCCAGCAGTCAGGACAGAGAGCAGTTCTTC.

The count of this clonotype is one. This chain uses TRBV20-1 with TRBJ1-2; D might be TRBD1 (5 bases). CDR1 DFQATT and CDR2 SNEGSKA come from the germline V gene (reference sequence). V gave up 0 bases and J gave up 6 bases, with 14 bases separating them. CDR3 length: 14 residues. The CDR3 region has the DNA TGCAGTGCTAGAGATTTTGGGGGAAGCGATGGCTACACCTTC. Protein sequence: CSARDFGGSDGYTF.

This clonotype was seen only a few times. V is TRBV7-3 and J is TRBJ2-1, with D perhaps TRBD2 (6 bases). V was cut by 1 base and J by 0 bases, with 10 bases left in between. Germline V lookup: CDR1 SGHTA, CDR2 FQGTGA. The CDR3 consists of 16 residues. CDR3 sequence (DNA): TGTGCCAGCAGCTTAAATGCGGGAACCTCCTACAATGAGCAGTTCTTC. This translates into CASSLNAGTSYNEQFF.

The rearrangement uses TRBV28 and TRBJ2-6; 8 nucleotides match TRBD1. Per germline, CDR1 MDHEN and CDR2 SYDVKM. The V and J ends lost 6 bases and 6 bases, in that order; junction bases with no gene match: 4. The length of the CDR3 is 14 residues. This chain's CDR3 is CASSPGQEANVLTF. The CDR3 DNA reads TGTGCCAGCAGCCCGGGACAGGAGGCCAACGTCCTGACTTTC.

The DNA of the CDR3 is TGTGCCAGCAGCGCGACGACAGGGATAGAATATGGCTACACCTTC. Translation: CASSATTGIEYGYTF. J is TRBJ1-2 and V is TRBV3-1, with 7 nucleotides matching TRBD1. Trimming cost V 5 bases and J 5 bases; bases outside gene matches: 11. Looked up from germline, CDR1 is LGHDT and CDR2 is YNNKEL (reference sequence). CDR3 size: 15 residues.

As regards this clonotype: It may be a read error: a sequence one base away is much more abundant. CDR3 region: CASGSSTDTPYF. Here the CDR3 DNA reads TGTGCCAGTGGGTCAAGCACAGATACGCCGTATTTT. The rearrangement links TRBV6-6 to TRBJ2-3; D is ambiguous. Germline CDR1 reads MNHNY; CDR2 reads SVGAGI (reference sequence). The CDR3 loop spans 12 amino acids.

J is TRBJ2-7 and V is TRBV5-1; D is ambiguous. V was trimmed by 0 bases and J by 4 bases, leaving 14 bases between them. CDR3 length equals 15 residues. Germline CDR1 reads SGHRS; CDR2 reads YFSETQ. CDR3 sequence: CASSLGASGEYEQYF. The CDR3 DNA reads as TGCGCCAGCAGCTTGGGGGCCTCAGGTGAATACGAGCAGTACTTC.

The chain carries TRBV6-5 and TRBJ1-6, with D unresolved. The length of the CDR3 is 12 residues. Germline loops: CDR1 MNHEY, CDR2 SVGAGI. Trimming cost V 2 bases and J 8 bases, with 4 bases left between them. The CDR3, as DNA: TGTGCCAGCAGTTACCAGGATTCACCCCTCCACTTT. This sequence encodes CASSYQDSPLHF.

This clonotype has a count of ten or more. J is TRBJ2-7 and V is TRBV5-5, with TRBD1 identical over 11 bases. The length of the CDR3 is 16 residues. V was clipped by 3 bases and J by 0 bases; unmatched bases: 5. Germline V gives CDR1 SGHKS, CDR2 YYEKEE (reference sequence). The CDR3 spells CASSWRDRGFSYEQYF. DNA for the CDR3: TGTGCCAGCAGCTGGAGGGACAGGGGGTTCTCCTACGAGCAGTACTTC. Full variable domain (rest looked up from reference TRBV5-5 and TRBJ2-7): DAGVTQSPTHLIKTRGQQVTLRCSPISGHKSVSWYQQVLGQGPQFIFQYYEKEERGRGNFPDRFSARQFPNYSSELNVNALLLGDSALYLCASSWRDRGFSYEQYFGPGTRLTVT.

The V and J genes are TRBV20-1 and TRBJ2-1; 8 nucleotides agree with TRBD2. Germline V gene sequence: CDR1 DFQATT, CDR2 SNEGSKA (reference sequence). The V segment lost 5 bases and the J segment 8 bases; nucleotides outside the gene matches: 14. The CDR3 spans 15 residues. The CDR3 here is CSARLWGAGGYEQFF. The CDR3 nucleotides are TGCAGTGCTCGCTTGTGGGGGGCGGGGGGATATGAGCAGTTCTTC.

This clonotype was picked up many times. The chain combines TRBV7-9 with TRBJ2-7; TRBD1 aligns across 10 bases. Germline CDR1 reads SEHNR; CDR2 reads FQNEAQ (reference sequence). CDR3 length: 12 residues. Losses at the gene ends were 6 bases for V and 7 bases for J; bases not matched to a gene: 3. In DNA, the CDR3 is TGTGCCAGCAGGGGACAGGGGAAGGAGCAGTACTTC. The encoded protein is CASRGQGKEQYF.

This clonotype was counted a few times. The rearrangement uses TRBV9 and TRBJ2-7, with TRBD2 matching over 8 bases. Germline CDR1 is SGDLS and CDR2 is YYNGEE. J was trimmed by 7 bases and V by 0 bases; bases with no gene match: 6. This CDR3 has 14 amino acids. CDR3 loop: CASSVEALAGEQYF. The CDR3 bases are TGTGCCAGCAGCGTAGAGGCATTAGCGGGGGAGCAGTACTTC.

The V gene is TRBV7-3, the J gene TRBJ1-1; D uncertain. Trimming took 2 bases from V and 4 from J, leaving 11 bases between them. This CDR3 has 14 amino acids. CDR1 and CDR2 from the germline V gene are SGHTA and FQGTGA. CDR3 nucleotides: TGTGCCAGCAGCTTAGACCCCTCCAGCACTGAAGCTTTCTTT. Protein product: CASSLDPSSTEAFF.

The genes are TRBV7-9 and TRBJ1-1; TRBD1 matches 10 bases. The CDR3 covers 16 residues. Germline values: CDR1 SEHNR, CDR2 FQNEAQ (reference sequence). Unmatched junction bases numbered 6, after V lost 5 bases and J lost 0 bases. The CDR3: CASSRRQGAMNTEAFF. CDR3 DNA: TGTGCCAGCAGCCGAAGACAGGGGGCCATGAACACTGAAGCTTTCTTT. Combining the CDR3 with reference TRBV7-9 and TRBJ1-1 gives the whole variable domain DTGVSQNPRHKITKRGQNVTFRCDPISEHNRLYWYRQTLGQGPEFLTYFQNEAQLEKSRLLSDRFSAERPKGSFSTLEIQRTEQGDSAMYLCASSRRQGAMNTEAFFGQGTRLTVV.

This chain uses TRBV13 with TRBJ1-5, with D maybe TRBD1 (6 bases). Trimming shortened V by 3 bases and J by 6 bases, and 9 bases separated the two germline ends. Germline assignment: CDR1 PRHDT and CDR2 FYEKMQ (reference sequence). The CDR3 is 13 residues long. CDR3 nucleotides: TGTGCCAGCAGCTTCCAGGGGCTTCAGCCCCAGCATTTT. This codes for CASSFQGLQPQHF.

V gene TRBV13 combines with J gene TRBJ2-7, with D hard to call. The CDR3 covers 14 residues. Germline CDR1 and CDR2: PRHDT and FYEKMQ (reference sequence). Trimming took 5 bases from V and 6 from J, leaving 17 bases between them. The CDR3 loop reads CASSHMTALGEQYF. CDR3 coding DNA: TGTGCCAGCAGCCATATGACCGCCCTGGGCGAGCAGTACTTC.

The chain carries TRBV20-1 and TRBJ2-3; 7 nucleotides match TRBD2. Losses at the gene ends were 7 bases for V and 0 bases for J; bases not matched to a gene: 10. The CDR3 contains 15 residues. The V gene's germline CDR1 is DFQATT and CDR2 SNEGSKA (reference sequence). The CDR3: CSVRGRIASTDTQYF. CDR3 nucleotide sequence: TGCAGTGTCCGCGGGAGAATAGCTAGCACAGATACGCAGTATTTT.

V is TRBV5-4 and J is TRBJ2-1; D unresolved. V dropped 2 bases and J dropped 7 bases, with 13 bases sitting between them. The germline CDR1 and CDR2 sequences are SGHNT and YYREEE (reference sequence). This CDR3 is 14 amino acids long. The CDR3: CASSFQNYRNEQFF. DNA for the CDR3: TGTGCCAGCAGCTTTCAGAACTATCGGAATGAGCAGTTCTTC.

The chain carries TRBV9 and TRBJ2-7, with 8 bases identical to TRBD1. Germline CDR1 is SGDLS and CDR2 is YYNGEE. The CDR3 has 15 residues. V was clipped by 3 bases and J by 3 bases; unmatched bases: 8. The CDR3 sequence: CASSAGTGAIYEQYF. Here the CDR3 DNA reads TGTGCCAGCAGCGCGGGGACAGGAGCGATCTACGAGCAGTACTTC.